This T cell receptor beta chain was sequenced during a study of naive and memory T cell subsets. The beta constant-region primer was an equimolar mix of two oligonucleotides covering TRBC1 and TRBC2. Ligated cDNA was amplified by four rounds of PCR with nested alpha and beta constant-region primers and SP2. One entry per CDR3 protein, called by TCRdb with MiXCR from the UMI-ligation and nested PCR reads. Here the sample spans approximately 89,000 distinct CDR3 sequences, about 7% being singletons. Regarding the study as a whole: From naive to CM, EM and EMRA, diversity decreased and Gini increased.

The germline CDR1 and CDR2 sequences are DFQATT and SNEGSKA (reference sequence). This CDR3 is 14 amino acids long. The V segment lost 6 bases and the J segment 5 bases; nucleotides outside the gene matches: 11. This clonotype was seen repeatedly, ten times or more. Its antigen is currently unknown. The origin of this receptor is a human donor in good health. The chain combines TRBV20-1 with TRBJ2-3, with TRBD2 identical over 7 bases. The material sequenced was central memory CD4+ T cells from blood. This chain's CDR3 is CSAGAGRKQDTQYF. CDR3 nucleotide sequence: TGCAGTGCGGGAGCGGGGAGGAAACAAGATACGCAGTATTTT.